The 31 T cell receptor beta chains given below trace back to one sample, sequenced in a study of T cell changes during pregnancy in multiple sclerosis. Only in-frame clones appear in the TCRdb table, and some are missing; sequencing was by immunoSEQ multiplex PCR. The repertoire holds tens of thousands of clones, with 88% as singletons. Source: peripheral blood, taken in the first trimester of pregnancy. The receptors were gathered from a female donor in good health, enrolled as a control in a pregnancy study.

CDR3 amino acids: CASSEAGGAADYTF. The DNA for the CDR3 is TGTGCCAGCAGTGAAGCAGGGGGCGCGGCGGACTACACCTTC. The chain recombines TRBV25-1 with TRBJ1-2; 8 bases match TRBD1. After removal of 2 bases from V and 10 bases from J, the junction contained 9 bases not matched to a gene. Germline V CDR1 and CDR2: MGHDK, SYGVNS. There are 14 residues in the CDR3.

The V call is TRBV4-2, the J call TRBJ1-1, with TRBD1 matching over 8 bases. The germline gives CDR1 LGHNA, CDR2 YNFKEQ. Unmatched junction bases numbered 5, after V lost 0 bases and J lost 5 bases. This CDR3 has 15 amino acids. CDR3 in amino acids: CASSQEDREETEAFF. The DNA of the CDR3 is TGTGCCAGCAGCCAAGAGGACAGGGAGGAGACTGAAGCTTTCTTT.

This clone has a count of ten or more. The V gene is TRBV5-4, the J gene TRBJ1-1; no firm D call. V dropped 0 bases and J dropped 5 bases, with 11 bases sitting between them. This CDR3 has 14 amino acids. The germline V gene encodes CDR1 SGHNT and CDR2 YYREEE (reference sequence). In DNA form, the CDR3 reads TGTGCCAGCAGCTTGGTTCTCGGGGAAACTGAAGCTTTCTTT. Encoded protein: CASSLVLGETEAFF.

This chain uses TRBV5-5 with TRBJ1-1; D is unresolved. CDR1 is SGHKS, CDR2 YYEKEE, per germline (reference sequence). The CDR3 totals 13 residues. V was pared by 5 bases and J by 4 bases, with 12 bases between. The CDR3 protein is CASRLWGATEAFF. CDR3 DNA: TGTGCCAGCAGGTTGTGGGGAGCCACTGAAGCTTTCTTT. The full variable domain, its missing parts supplied by reference TRBV5-5 and TRBJ1-1, is DAGVTQSPTHLIKTRGQQVTLRCSPISGHKSVSWYQQVLGQGPQFIFQYYEKEERGRGNFPDRFSARQFPNYSSELNVNALLLGDSALYLCASRLWGATEAFFGQGTRLTVV.

This clone was seen just once. The chain recombines TRBV7-3 with TRBJ2-3; the match to TRBD2 covers 7 bases. Germline V CDR1 and CDR2: SGHTA, FQGTGA. With V trimmed by 0 bases and J by 10 bases, 13 bases remained unmatched. This CDR3 comprises 16 residues. The CDR3 region has the DNA TGTGCCAGCAGCTTAACGCGCAGGGAGGGTCGTGCCGCGCAGTATTTT. Amino acids: CASSLTRREGRAAQYF.

V usage is TRBV5-6 and J usage is TRBJ2-6; D unclear. V gave up 1 base and J gave up 2 bases, with 7 bases separating them. The germline V gene has CDR1 SGHDT and CDR2 YYEEEE. This CDR3 has 15 residues. The CDR3 loop is CASSLLGPGANVLTF. In nucleotides, the CDR3 is TGTGCCAGCAGCTTGTTGGGCCCTGGGGCCAACGTCCTGACTTTC.

V and J are TRBV6-5 and TRBJ1-1; 10 bases are shared with TRBD1. J was trimmed by 1 base and V by 3 bases; bases with no gene match: 2. Germline CDR1 reads MNHEY; CDR2 reads SVGAGI. The CDR3 covers 15 residues. The CDR3 sequence is CASSYRDRGNTEAFF. In DNA form, the CDR3 reads TGTGCCAGCAGTTATCGGGACAGGGGGAACACTGAAGCTTTCTTT.

The rearrangement links TRBV4-3 to TRBJ1-2, with a tentative D call TRBD1 (6 bases). CDR3 length: 13 amino acids. Trimming removed 4 bases at V and 2 bases at J, with 8 bases between. Germline V lookup: CDR1 LGHNA, CDR2 YSLEER. CDR3 in amino acids: CASSRQGNYGYTF. In nucleotides, the CDR3 is TGCGCCAGCAGCCGCCAGGGGAACTATGGCTACACCTTC.

V usage is TRBV9 and J usage is TRBJ2-3, with a weak D call TRBD2 (6 bases). The length of the CDR3 is 15 residues. V gave up 1 base and J gave up 5 bases, with 14 bases separating them. Germline CDR1 and CDR2: SGDLS and YYNGEE. CDR3 DNA sequence: TGTGCCAGCAGCGTAATGCCTGCGGGGTTAGATACGCAGTATTTT. Its protein product is CASSVMPAGLDTQYF.

V and J are TRBV19 and TRBJ1-3, with 10 bases fitting TRBD1. The trim removed 4 bases at V and 1 base at J, leaving 1 base unmatched. The CDR3 totals 15 residues. Germline CDR1 LNHDA, CDR2 SQIVND (reference sequence). CDR3 in DNA: TGTGCCAGTAGTAGACAGGGGGCTTCTGGAAACACCATATATTTT. It translates to CASSRQGASGNTIYF. The complete variable domain, with remaining parts taken from reference TRBV19 and TRBJ1-3, reads DGGITQSPKYLFRKEGQNVTLSCEQNLNHDAMYWYRQDPGQGLRLIYYSQIVNDFQKGDIAEGYSVSREKKESFPLTVTSAQKNPTAFYLCASSRQGASGNTIYFGEGSWLTVV.

The gene calls are TRBV4-2 and TRBJ2-7, with 9 positions matching TRBD1. Trimming cost V 0 bases and J 4 bases; bases outside gene matches: 16. Germline V lookup: CDR1 LGHNA, CDR2 YNFKEQ. The CDR3 extends over 19 amino acids. The CDR3 region is CASSQDLVSRDRVGYEQYF. The CDR3 nucleotides are TGTGCCAGCAGCCAAGATCTTGTGTCCCGGGACAGGGTGGGGTACGAGCAGTACTTC.

The chain recombines TRBV7-9 with TRBJ2-3; the match to TRBD1 covers 8 bases. In germline, CDR1 is SEHNR, CDR2 FQNEAQ (reference sequence). V was pared by 5 bases and J by 4 bases, with 11 bases of the junction left unmatched. The CDR3 spans 16 residues. CDR3: CASSPDRGGFADTQYF. In nucleotides, the CDR3 is TGTGCCAGCAGCCCCGACAGGGGTGGCTTCGCAGATACGCAGTATTTT.

J is TRBJ2-7 and V is TRBV7-2; perhaps TRBD2 as D (7 bases). The CDR3 contains 14 residues. Germline lookup yields CDR1 SGHTA and CDR2 FQGNSA. V shed 5 bases and J shed 4 bases, with 15 bases lying between them. CDR3 loop: CASSRGGAQYEQYF. The CDR3 region has the DNA TGTGCCAGCAGCCGAGGGGGGGCTCAGTACGAGCAGTACTTC.

The chain combines TRBV6-4 with TRBJ2-3; D not certain. CDR1 is MRHNA, CDR2 SNTAGT, per germline. Between the trimmed V and J ends, which lost 6 bases and 1 base, there was a span of 14 bases. The CDR3 is made up of 15 amino acids. The CDR3 DNA reads as TGTGCCAGCAGCACGTCGGTAGCTGGCACAGATACGCAGTATTTT. Its protein is CASSTSVAGTDTQYF.

This clone was counted a few times. The chain combines TRBV7-9 with TRBJ2-7, with 11 bases that match TRBD2. The CDR3 loop spans 16 amino acids. With 2 bases clipped from V and 2 bases from J, the junction kept 5 bases outside the gene matches. The germline V gene has CDR1 SEHNR and CDR2 FQNEAQ (reference sequence). CDR3 in amino acids: CASSLSGTSGPYEQYF. The CDR3 coding sequence is TGTGCCAGCAGCTTATCTGGGACTAGCGGTCCCTACGAGCAGTACTTC.

The V and J genes are TRBV4-1 and TRBJ1-2; TRBD1 matches 10 bases. Germline values: CDR1 MGHRA, CDR2 YSYEKL. After removal of 1 base from V and 4 bases from J, the junction contained 6 bases not matched to a gene. The CDR3 contains 16 residues. The CDR3, as DNA: TGCGCCAGCAGCCAAGCGATGGGACAGGGGAGCTATGGCTACACCTTC. As protein: CASSQAMGQGSYGYTF.

This chain connects TRBV2 to TRBJ1-1; TRBD1 matches 7 bases. Unmatched junction bases numbered 9, after V lost 6 bases and J lost 5 bases. The CDR3 covers 14 residues. Per the germline V gene, CDR1 is SNHLY and CDR2 is FYNNEI. The CDR3 coding sequence is TGTGCCAGCAGGGATGACAGGGTAGGGACTGAAGCTTTCTTT. This gives the protein CASRDDRVGTEAFF.

V gene TRBV5-6 combines with J gene TRBJ1-1, with D unclear. CDR1 is SGHDT, CDR2 YYEEEE, per germline. Trimming left V 4 bases short and J 11 bases short, with 15 bases between. The CDR3 sequence is 12 residues long. The CDR3: CASSQRPQRAFF. The CDR3 bases are TGTGCCAGCAGCCAAAGGCCCCAGAGGGCTTTCTTT. The whole variable domain, remainder taken from reference TRBV5-6 and TRBJ1-1, is DAGVTQSPTHLIKTRGQQVTLRCSPKSGHDTVSWYQQALGQGPQFIFQYYEEEERQRGNFPDRFSGHQFPNYSSELNVNALLLGDSALYLCASSQRPQRAFFGQGTRLTVV.

This chain connects TRBV7-3 to TRBJ2-6, with 7 nucleotides matching TRBD2. In germline, CDR1 is SGHTA, CDR2 FQGTGA. The CDR3 has 17 amino acids. V dropped 1 base and J dropped 2; count of bases not matched to a gene: 5. The CDR3, as DNA: TGTGCCAGCAGCTTAAACCCCGGGGGGACTGGGGCCAACGTCCTGACTTTC. Translating gives CASSLNPGGTGANVLTF.

This clone has more than one count but fewer than ten. The rearrangement uses TRBV2 and TRBJ1-1; 9 nucleotides align to TRBD1. V gave up 8 bases and J gave up 11 bases; unmatched junction bases: 6. CDR3 size: 11 residues. Germline CDR1 and CDR2: SNHLY and FYNNEI. The CDR3 sequence: CASGRDRAAFF. For the CDR3, the DNA is TGTGCCAGCGGGAGGGACAGGGCGGCTTTCTTT.

The chain recombines TRBV7-4 with TRBJ1-3; D unresolved. V was clipped by 0 bases and J by 0 bases, with 12 bases between them. The CDR3 totals 17 residues. Germline V CDR1 and CDR2: SGHVT, SQSDAQ. The CDR3 coding sequence is TGTGCCAGCAGCTTAGCAGCGAGCTACAACTCTGGAAACACCATATATTTT. It yields the protein CASSLAASYNSGNTIYF.

V gene TRBV6-6 combines with J gene TRBJ2-1, with TRBD2 matching over 9 bases. Unmatched junction bases numbered 11, after V lost 6 bases and J lost 8 bases. Germline V gene sequence: CDR1 MNHNY, CDR2 SVGAGI (reference sequence). The length of the CDR3 is 15 residues. The CDR3 reads CASRPGTSLEDEQFF. The CDR3 DNA reads as TGTGCCAGCAGACCTGGGACTAGCCTTGAGGATGAGCAGTTCTTC.

The chain uses TRBV28 and TRBJ2-5, with a weak D call TRBD2 (6 bases). CDR1 is MDHEN, CDR2 SYDVKM, per germline. The CDR3 consists of 15 residues. Trimming cost V 7 bases and J 2 bases, with 17 bases left between them. CDR3 DNA: TGTGCCAGCACCCATGGGGGAGGCCTGCAAGAGACCCAGTACTTC. Translating gives CASTHGGGLQETQYF.

The chain joins TRBV7-8 to TRBJ2-5; TRBD1 is a possible D gene (5 bases). Germline loops: CDR1 SGHVS, CDR2 FQNEAQ. There are 14 residues in the CDR3. Trimming stripped 5 bases from V and 4 bases from J, with 14 bases between. CDR3 protein: CASSLRVWVETQYF. The CDR3 DNA reads TGTGCCAGCAGCCTCAGGGTTTGGGTAGAGACCCAGTACTTC.

This clone came up a few times. This chain's CDR3 is CASSHTSGGIYEQYF. In DNA form, the CDR3 reads TGTGCCAGCAGCCACACTAGCGGGGGGATCTACGAGCAGTACTTC. The V gene is TRBV5-4, the J gene TRBJ2-7; 12 nucleotides agree with TRBD2. Germline V gives CDR1 SGHNT, CDR2 YYREEE (reference sequence). Losses at the gene ends were 4 bases for V and 3 bases for J; bases not matched to a gene: 5. This CDR3 comprises 15 residues. Variable domain in full (rest from reference TRBV5-4 and TRBJ2-7): ETGVTQSPTHLIKTRGQQVTLRCSSQSGHNTVSWYQQALGQGPQFIFQYYREEENGRGNFPPRFSGLQFPNYSSELNVNALELDDSALYLCASSHTSGGIYEQYFGPGTRLTVT.

CDR3 bases: TGTGCCAGCAGCTCCGGGACAGGGGGCTACGAGCAGTACTTC. It translates to CASSSGTGGYEQYF. V is TRBV9 and J is TRBJ2-7, with 11 bases identical to TRBD1. The CDR3 runs 14 residues. CDR1 and CDR2 (germline): SGDLS, YYNGEE. V lost 4 bases to trimming and J lost 3 bases; unmatched junction nucleotides: 3.

V is TRBV30 and J is TRBJ1-1; the D is unclear. Germline V gene sequence: CDR1 GTSNPN, CDR2 SVGIG (reference sequence). The CDR3 extends over 13 amino acids. Trimming stripped 6 bases from V and 5 bases from J, with 16 bases between. Here the CDR3 reads CACTRGVGTEAFF. In nucleotides, the CDR3 is TGTGCCTGTACCCGGGGTGTAGGGACTGAAGCTTTCTTT.

The rearrangement uses TRBV9 and TRBJ2-1; maybe TRBD1 (6 bases). V dropped 4 bases and J dropped 5 bases, with 16 bases sitting between them. The CDR3 is 15 amino acids. Germline-derived CDR1 and CDR2 are SGDLS and YYNGEE. CDR3 nucleotide sequence: TGTGCCAGCAGCATTGTTGGGGACACCCACAATGAGCAGTTCTTC. Its translation is CASSIVGDTHNEQFF. Complete variable domain (other parts from reference TRBV9 and TRBJ2-1): DSGVTQTPKHLITATGQRVTLRCSPRSGDLSVYWYQQSLDQGLQFLIQYYNGEERAKGNILERFSAQQFPDLHSELNLSSLELGDSALYFCASSIVGDTHNEQFFGPGTRLTVL.

The rearrangement joins TRBV10-3 to TRBJ2-3, with 9 nucleotides matching TRBD2. This CDR3 has 16 amino acids. Germline-derived CDR1 and CDR2 are ENHRY and SYGVKD. V gave up 7 bases and J gave up 0 bases; unmatched junction bases: 8. CDR3 protein: CAITQVAGASTDTQYF. In nucleotides, the CDR3 is TGTGCCATCACCCAAGTAGCGGGGGCTAGCACAGATACGCAGTATTTT.

The gene calls are TRBV28 and TRBJ1-2, with 7 positions matching TRBD1. The CDR3 totals 14 residues. Trimming removed 0 bases from V and 8 bases from J; junction bases left unmatched: 6. Germline-derived CDR1 and CDR2 are MDHEN and SYDVKM. The CDR3 DNA reads as TGTGCCAGCAGTTTATGGGGGGACAGCCAAGGCTACACCTTC. This translates into CASSLWGDSQGYTF.

The gene calls are TRBV9 and TRBJ1-4; the match to TRBD1 covers 9 bases. This CDR3 is 14 amino acids long. V shed 4 bases and J 8 bases; nucleotides not matched to a gene: 6. CDR1 SGDLS and CDR2 YYNGEE come from the germline V gene. CDR3: CASSPGQGEEKLFF. The CDR3 DNA sequence: TGTGCCAGCAGCCCGGGACAGGGTGAGGAAAAACTGTTTTTT.